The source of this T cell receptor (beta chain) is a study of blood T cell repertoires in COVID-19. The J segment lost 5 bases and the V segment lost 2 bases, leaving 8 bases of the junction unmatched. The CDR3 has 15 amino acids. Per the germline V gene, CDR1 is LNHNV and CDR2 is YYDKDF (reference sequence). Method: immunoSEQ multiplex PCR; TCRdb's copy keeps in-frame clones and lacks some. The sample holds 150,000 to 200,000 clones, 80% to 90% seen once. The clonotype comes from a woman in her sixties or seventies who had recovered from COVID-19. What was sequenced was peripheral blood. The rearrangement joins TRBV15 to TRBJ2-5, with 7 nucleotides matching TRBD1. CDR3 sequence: CATSRSTDRVETQYF. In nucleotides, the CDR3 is TGTGCCACCAGCAGATCCACCGACAGGGTGGAGACCCAGTACTTC.